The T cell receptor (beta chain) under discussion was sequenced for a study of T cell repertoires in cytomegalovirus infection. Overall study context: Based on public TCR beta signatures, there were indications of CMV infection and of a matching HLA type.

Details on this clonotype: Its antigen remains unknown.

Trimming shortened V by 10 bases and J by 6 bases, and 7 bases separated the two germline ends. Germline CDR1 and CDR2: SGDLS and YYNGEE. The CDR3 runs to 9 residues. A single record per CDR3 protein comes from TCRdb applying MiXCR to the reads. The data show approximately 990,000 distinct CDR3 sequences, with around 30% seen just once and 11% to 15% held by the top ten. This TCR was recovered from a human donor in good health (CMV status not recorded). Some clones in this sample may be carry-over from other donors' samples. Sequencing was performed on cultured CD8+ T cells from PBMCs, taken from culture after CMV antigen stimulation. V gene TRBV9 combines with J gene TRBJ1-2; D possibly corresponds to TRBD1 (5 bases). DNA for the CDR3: TGTGCCGGGGGAGATGGCTACACCTTC. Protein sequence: CAGGDGYTF.